These 21 T cell receptor beta chains came from one sample sequenced in a study of CD8 T cells in ankylosing spondylitis. Study conclusions and caveats: What appeared characteristic of ankylosing spondylitis blood was a TCR beta motif of about eight highly homologous variants.

No antigen has been assigned to these receptors. TCRdb re-analysed the 5' RACE reads in MiXCR, keeping a single row per CDR3 protein. This table has approximately 540,000 distinct CDR3 sequences, roughly an eighth appearing once. The sample was blood, either unsorted or a sorted T cell fraction (not recorded which). The receptors here all came from a male donor with ankylosing spondylitis.

This clonotype has more than one count but fewer than ten. The chain uses TRBV20-1 and TRBJ2-5; D is ambiguous. The CDR3 consists of 13 residues. V lost 0 bases and J lost 2, with 7 bases in between. Germline CDR1 DFQATT, CDR2 SNEGSKA (reference sequence). The chain's CDR3 is CSARDGLQETQYF. The CDR3, as DNA: TGCAGTGCTAGAGATGGGCTACAAGAGACCCAGTACTTC.

V is TRBV14 and J is TRBJ2-1; 8 bases line up with TRBD2. The CDR3 has 15 residues. V gave up 0 bases and J gave up 10 bases; unmatched junction bases: 8. Germline CDR1 reads SGHDN; CDR2 reads FVKESK. As DNA, the CDR3 is TGTGCCAGCAGCCAAGAGACAAGCGGGAGAGGCGAGCAGTTCTTC. Amino acid sequence: CASSQETSGRGEQFF.

Only a few counts were recorded for this clonotype. V usage is TRBV7-9 and J usage is TRBJ2-1; a weak D match, TRBD1 (6 bases). Germline V gives CDR1 SEHNR, CDR2 FQNEAQ (reference sequence). V was cut by 3 bases and J by 1 base, with 10 bases left in between. This CDR3 has 15 amino acids. The CDR3 DNA follows: TGTGCCAGCAGCTTGGACAGTAGGTCCTACAATGAGCAGTTCTTC. This sequence encodes CASSLDSRSYNEQFF.

This clonotype was seen at least ten times. The V gene is TRBV12-3 or TRBV12-4, the J gene TRBJ1-1; no reliable D call. Trimming removed 7 bases at V and 4 bases at J, with 10 bases between. CDR3 length equals 12 residues. CDR3 sequence (DNA): TGTGCCAGCACCCCCGACGCCACTGAAGCTTTCTTT. It yields the protein CASTPDATEAFF.

This clonotype is medium-sized within its sample. V and J are TRBV12-3 or TRBV12-4 and TRBJ1-2; D possibly corresponds to TRBD1 (6 bases). Trimming left V 6 bases short and J 4 bases short, with 12 bases between. The CDR3 length is 13 residues. The CDR3 DNA follows: TGTGCCAGCAGCTATACAGGGACCTATGGCTACACCTTC. This gives the protein CASSYTGTYGYTF.

The table lists this clonotype with a few counts. The V gene is TRBV5-1, the J gene TRBJ2-1; 7 nucleotides align to TRBD2. Trimming cost V 6 bases and J 1 base; bases outside gene matches: 4. The length of the CDR3 is 14 residues. The germline gives CDR1 SGHRS, CDR2 YFSETQ. In nucleotides, the CDR3 is TGCGCCAGCAACCCTAGCGGATCCTACAATGAGCAGTTCTTC. As protein: CASNPSGSYNEQFF.

This clonotype was detected many times. The chain couples TRBV7-2 to TRBJ1-1; D remains ambiguous. The CDR3 runs to 15 residues. Germline CDR1 reads SGHTA; CDR2 reads FQGNSA. V dropped 5 bases and J dropped 4 bases, with 17 bases sitting between them. Here the CDR3 DNA reads TGTGCCAGCAGCGCCGAACGGGTGTCGGGCACTGAAGCTTTCTTT. Protein: CASSAERVSGTEAFF. Full variable domain (missing parts from reference TRBV7-2 and TRBJ1-1): GAGVSQSPSNKVTEKGKDVELRCDPISGHTALYWYRQSLGQGLEFLIYFQGNSAPDKSGLPSDRFSAERTGGSVSTLTIQRTQQEDSAVYLCASSAERVSGTEAFFGQGTRLTVV.

V is TRBV15 and J is TRBJ2-5; maybe TRBD1 (6 bases). V was shortened by 3 bases and J by 4 bases, with 12 bases between the two germline ends. The CDR3 covers 14 residues. Germline loops: CDR1 LNHNV, CDR2 YYDKDF (reference sequence). The CDR3 DNA is TGTGCCACCAGCAGGGACAGCGCGGGAGAGACCCAGTACTTC. This codes for CATSRDSAGETQYF. Full variable domain (outside the CDR3, taken from reference TRBV15 and TRBJ2-5): DAMVIQNPRYQVTQFGKPVTLSCSQTLNHNVMYWYQQKSSQAPKLLFHYYDKDFNNEADTPDNFQSRRPNTSFCFLDIRSPGLGDTAMYLCATSRDSAGETQYFGPGTRLLVL.

This clonotype appeared many times. The J gene is TRBJ2-3, the V gene TRBV4-1; TRBD1 might be the D (6 bases). Between the trimmed V and J ends, which lost 4 bases and 4 bases, there was a span of 18 bases. Germline CDR1 and CDR2: MGHRA and YSYEKL. This CDR3 is built from 16 residues. The CDR3: CASSLQGPMVADTQYF. CDR3 coding DNA: TGCGCCAGCAGCCTCCAGGGGCCCATGGTAGCAGATACGCAGTATTTT.

The chain recombines TRBV10-3 with TRBJ2-3; tentative D call: TRBD1 (5 bases). CDR1 ENHRY and CDR2 SYGVKD come from the germline V gene. The length of the CDR3 is 14 residues. V was clipped by 6 bases and J by 4 bases, with 14 bases between them. The CDR3, as DNA: TGTGCCATCAGCCAGGGCCAGATCGCAGATACGCAGTATTTT. This gives the protein CAISQGQIADTQYF.

This clonotype showed up just a few times. The chain is built from TRBV5-4 and TRBJ2-7; no definite D call. V was shortened by 4 bases and J by 3 bases, with 14 bases between the two germline ends. Germline V gene data show CDR1 as SGHNT and CDR2 as YYREEE (reference sequence). This CDR3 region has 14 residues. The CDR3 loop reads CASSLFGRVYEQYV. Here the CDR3 DNA reads TGTGCCAGCAGCCTCTTTGGACGAGTCTACGAGCAGTACGTC.

The rearrangement joins TRBV20-1 to TRBJ2-5; 9 nucleotides align to TRBD2. The CDR3 is 18 amino acids. Germline assignment: CDR1 DFQATT and CDR2 SNEGSKA (reference sequence). Trimming cost V 3 bases and J 2 bases; bases outside gene matches: 16. This CDR3 reads CSASSGGLRTSVQETQYF. As DNA, the CDR3 is TGCAGTGCTAGTTCTGGGGGCTTACGGACTAGCGTTCAAGAGACCCAGTACTTC.

This chain links TRBV24-1 with TRBJ2-5, with 7 bases identical to TRBD1. The CDR3 runs to 13 residues. Unmatched junction bases numbered 6, after V lost 10 bases and J lost 2 bases. The germline CDR1 and CDR2 sequences are KGHDR and SFDVKD. CDR3 bases: TGTGCCACGGCTGGGACAGAACAAGAGACCCAGTACTTC. Translated, it gives CATAGTEQETQYF.

The table lists this clonotype with a count of one. This chain links TRBV30 with TRBJ2-3; D might be TRBD2 (7 bases). The CDR3 has 11 amino acids. Germline V gene data show CDR1 as GTSNPN and CDR2 as SVGIG (reference sequence). V was shortened by 5 bases and J by 6 bases, with 9 bases between the two germline ends. The CDR3 reads CAWGRGDTQYF. The CDR3 nucleotides read TGTGCCTGGGGGAGGGGGGATACGCAGTATTTT. Combining the CDR3 with reference TRBV30 and TRBJ2-3 gives the whole variable domain SQTIHQWPATLVQPVGSPLSLECTVEGTSNPNLYWYRQAAGRGLQLLFYSVGIGQISSEVPQNLSASRPQDRQFILSSKKLLLSDSGFYLCAWGRGDTQYFGPGTRLTVL.

CDR3: CASSARDRGNSPLHF. The CDR3 DNA follows: TGTGCCAGCTCAGCCCGGGACAGAGGAAATTCACCCCTCCACTTT. J is TRBJ1-6 and V is TRBV18, with 7 bases that match TRBD1. V lost 5 bases and J lost 7; bases outside the gene matches: 8. Looked up from germline, CDR1 is KGHSH and CDR2 is LQKENI. This CDR3 is built from 15 residues. Looking up the rest from reference TRBV18 and TRBJ1-6 gives the full variable domain: NAGVMQNPRHLVRRRGQEARLRCSPMKGHSHVYWYRQLPEEGLKFMVYLQKENIIDESGMPKERFSAEFPKEGPSILRIQQVVRGDSAAYFCASSARDRGNSPLHFGNGTRLTVT.

V is TRBV5-1 and J is TRBJ1-4, with D possibly TRBD1 on 6 matching bases. Germline CDR1 is SGHRS and CDR2 is YFSETQ. Between the trimmed V and J ends, which lost 2 bases and 8 bases, there was a span of 19 bases. The CDR3 runs 16 residues. DNA for the CDR3: TGCGCCAGCAGCTTCGACCCTACAGGGCCGGGGGAAAAACTGTTTTTT. The encoded protein is CASSFDPTGPGEKLFF. The whole variable domain, filled in from reference TRBV5-1 and TRBJ1-4, reads KAGVTQTPRYLIKTRGQQVTLSCSPISGHRSVSWYQQTPGQGLQFLFEYFSETQRNKGNFPGRFSGRQFSNSRSEMNVSTLELGDSALYLCASSFDPTGPGEKLFFGSGTQLSVL.

This clonotype was counted a few times. V usage is TRBV20-1 and J usage is TRBJ2-1; D not certain. Germline CDR1 DFQATT, CDR2 SNEGSKA (reference sequence). V shed 5 bases and J shed 4 bases, with 9 bases lying between them. The CDR3 contains 12 residues. CDR3 in DNA: TGCAGTGCTCCTAAGACTTACAATGAGCAGTTCTTC. Protein sequence: CSAPKTYNEQFF.

The genes are TRBV3-1 and TRBJ2-1, with TRBD2 matching 10 bases. The CDR3 consists of 16 residues. The V and J ends lost 3 bases and 4 bases, in that order; junction bases with no gene match: 6. The germline V gene encodes CDR1 LGHDT and CDR2 YNNKEL (reference sequence). The CDR3 is CASSQLAGGPYNEQFF. CDR3 nucleotide sequence: TGTGCCAGCAGCCAGTTAGCGGGAGGCCCATACAATGAGCAGTTCTTC.

The chain carries TRBV10-2 and TRBJ1-1; D remains unclear. CDR1 WSHSY and CDR2 SAAADI come from the germline V gene. V lost 8 bases and J lost 3, with 10 bases in between. The CDR3 extends over 12 amino acids. The DNA of the CDR3 is TGCGCCAGCCGGGCCTCCCACACTGAAGCTTTCTTT. Amino acids: CASRASHTEAFF.

In this sample, this clonotype turned up a few times. This chain's CDR3 is CSVDRTSGYNEQFF. CDR3 DNA: TGCAGCGTTGATAGGACTAGCGGTTACAATGAGCAGTTCTTC. The rearrangement links TRBV29-1 to TRBJ2-1; 10 nucleotides align to TRBD2. This CDR3 spans 14 amino acids. V gave up 3 bases and J gave up 4 bases; unmatched junction bases: 3. The germline gives CDR1 SQVTM, CDR2 ANQGSEA.

This chain connects TRBV7-8 to TRBJ2-1; 9 nucleotides align to TRBD1. CDR3 size: 15 residues. The germline CDR1 and CDR2 sequences are SGHVS and FQNEAQ. The junction had 11 bases not matched to a gene; V was cut back by 6 bases and J by 8 bases. This CDR3 is CASRPLGQGFYEQFF. CDR3 in DNA: TGTGCCAGCAGACCCCTAGGACAGGGGTTTTATGAGCAGTTCTTC.